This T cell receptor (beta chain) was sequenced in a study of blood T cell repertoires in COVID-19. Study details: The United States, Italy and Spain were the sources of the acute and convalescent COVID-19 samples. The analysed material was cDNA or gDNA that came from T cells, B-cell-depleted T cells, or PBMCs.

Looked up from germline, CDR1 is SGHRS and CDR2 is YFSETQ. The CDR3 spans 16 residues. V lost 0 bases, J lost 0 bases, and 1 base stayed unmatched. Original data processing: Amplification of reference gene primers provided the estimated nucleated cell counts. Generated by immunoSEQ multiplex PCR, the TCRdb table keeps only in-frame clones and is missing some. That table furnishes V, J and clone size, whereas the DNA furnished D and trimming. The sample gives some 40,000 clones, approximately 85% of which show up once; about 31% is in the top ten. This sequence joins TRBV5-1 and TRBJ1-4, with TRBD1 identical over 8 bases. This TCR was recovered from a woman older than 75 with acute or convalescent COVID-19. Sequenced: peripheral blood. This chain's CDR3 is CASSLGDRTTNEKLFF. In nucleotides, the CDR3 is TGCGCCAGCAGCTTGGGGGACAGGACAACTAATGAAAAACTGTTTTTT.